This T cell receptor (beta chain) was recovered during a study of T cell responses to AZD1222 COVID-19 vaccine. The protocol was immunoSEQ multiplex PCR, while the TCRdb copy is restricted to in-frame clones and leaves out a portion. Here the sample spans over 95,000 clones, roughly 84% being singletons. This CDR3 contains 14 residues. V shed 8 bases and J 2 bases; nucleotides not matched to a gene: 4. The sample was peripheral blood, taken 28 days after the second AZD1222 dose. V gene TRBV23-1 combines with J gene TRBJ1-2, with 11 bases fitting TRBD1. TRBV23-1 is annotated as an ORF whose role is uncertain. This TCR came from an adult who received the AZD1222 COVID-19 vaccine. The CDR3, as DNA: TGCGCCAGCGGACAGGGGGCCAGAAACTATGGCTACACCTTC. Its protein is CASGQGARNYGYTF.